These T cell receptor beta chains were read from a single sample in a study of CD8+ T cells in alopecia areata. Here immunoSEQ multiplex PCR was the method, and the copy in TCRdb shows in-frame clones only, minus some. This table has 110,000 to 150,000 clones, 86% appearing once. Sample: CD8+ T cells sorted from blood, taken at week 4, from a patient treated with tofacitinib. Receptors originate from a human donor with alopecia areata. Each CDR3 is given with its conserved first and last residue. The D gene is left open where the match is weak. Size is stated for part of the rows, as once, few or many counts, or as a class when the clone is expanded.

V gene	D gene	J gene	clone size	CDR3 DNA	CDR3 protein
TRBV29-1	TRBD1	TRBJ2-1	-	TGCAGCGTTGTGACAGGGGGCGGAGAGCAGTTCTTC	CSVVTGGGEQFF
TRBV19	TRBD1	TRBJ1-1	-	TGTGCCAGTAGTTTTGGGACAGGGAGGACTGAAGCTTTCTTT	CASSFGTGRTEAFF
TRBV2	-	TRBJ2-3	medium-sized	TGTGCCACCAAAGATGGTAGAAGCGGCACAGATACGCAGTATTTT	CATKDGRSGTDTQYF
TRBV28	-	TRBJ2-3	-	TGTGCCAGCAGTTTCACATCCGGGGACACAGATACGCAGTATTTT	CASSFTSGDTDTQYF
TRBV4-1	TRBD2	TRBJ2-7	-	TGCGCCAGCAGCGCAGGACTAGCGGGAGGTACCGAGCAGTACTTC	CASSAGLAGGTEQYF
TRBV6-5	-	TRBJ2-5	-	TGTGCCAGCAGTTACGAGCTAGCGAAGGAGACCCAGTACTTC	CASSYELAKETQYF
TRBV30	TRBD1	TRBJ2-7	once	TGTGCCTGGGACCTACAGGGGTACGAGCAGTACTTC	CAWDLQGYEQYF
TRBV7-9	-	TRBJ2-6	-	TGTGCCAGCAGCTTAGCGGCAGGCTATAGCTCTGGGGCCAACGTCCTGACTTTC	CASSLAAGYSSGANVLTF
TRBV6-5	-	TRBJ1-2	-	TGTGCCAGCAGTGCGCTTACTAACTATGGCTACACCTTC	CASSALTNYGYTF
TRBV6-6	TRBD2	TRBJ2-2	-	TGTGCCAGCAGTTACTACGCGGGGGGTGATACCGGGGAGCTGTTTTTT	CASSYYAGGDTGELFF
TRBV12-5	-	TRBJ2-1	-	TGTGCTAGTGGTTCACCGACCCCACAGGGCAGTGTTGAGCAGTTCTTC	CASGSPTPQGSVEQFF
TRBV4-1	TRBD2	TRBJ2-1	-	TGCGCCAGCAGCCAAGAGGGAGGGCTAGCGGGGTACAGTGAGCAGTTCTTC	CASSQEGGLAGYSEQFF
TRBV7-9	TRBD1	TRBJ2-3	few	TGTGCCAGCAGCCCCCGGACAGGGGACACAGATACGCAGTATTTT	CASSPRTGDTDTQYF
TRBV7-9	-	TRBJ2-2	-	TGTGCCAGCAGGGCTAGAGAGAACACCGGGGAGCTGTTTTTT	CASRARENTGELFF
TRBV5-1	-	TRBJ2-7	-	TGCGCCAGCAGCGATGGACCTCCCGAGCAGTACTTC	CASSDGPPEQYF
TRBV29-1	-	TRBJ1-2	-	TGCAGCGTTGATCCGGGAATGACGCATGGCTACACCTTC	CSVDPGMTHGYTF
TRBV27	TRBD1	TRBJ2-7	-	TGTGCCAGCAGTTCCGCCCCTCAGGGGGAATCCTACGAGCAGTACTTC	CASSSAPQGESYEQYF
TRBV7-9	-	TRBJ2-7	-	TGTGCCAGCAGCTTAGCCAGGGAGGTCGACTACGAGCAGTACTTC	CASSLAREVDYEQYF
TRBV30	TRBD2	TRBJ2-3	-	TGTGCCTGGAGTATAAGCGGGGGGCGAGATACGCAGTATTTT	CAWSISGGRDTQYF
TRBV7-9	-	TRBJ2-3	-	TGTGCCAGCAGCTCCACAGGGACAGATACGCAGTATTTT	CASSSTGTDTQYF
TRBV10-2	-	TRBJ2-3	-	TGCGCCAGCGTAGGGACTCGGGCAGATACGCAGTATTTT	CASVGTRADTQYF
TRBV29-1	TRBD1	TRBJ2-1	once	TGCAGCGTTGAAGCCGGGACAGGGTACAATGAGCAGTTCTTC	CSVEAGTGYNEQFF
TRBV6-5	-	TRBJ2-1	-	TGTGCCAGCCTGGGAACCTACAATGAGCAGTTCTTC	CASLGTYNEQFF
TRBV6-5	-	TRBJ2-7	-	TGTGCCAGCAGTTCACCGGGAAAACCCTACGAGCAGTACTTC	CASSSPGKPYEQYF